This T cell receptor beta chain is from a study of blood T cell repertoires in COVID-19 (dated by TCRdb to the early 2020s). With respect to the entire study: Collaborator samples came from the United States, Italy and Spain and covered acute and convalescent phases of COVID-19. The material from the prospective study consisted of cDNA or gDNA derived from T cells, B-cell-depleted T cells, or PBMCs. The dataset comprised deeply sampled blood TCRbeta repertoires from subjects exposed to, actively infected with, or recovered from COVID-19. The repertoires were made available in a free public database intended to serve as a resource for research on the immune response to SARS-CoV-2. The samples were drawn from two sources: the first 160 participants of the ongoing ImmuneRACE study, and 1,254 subjects contributed by 6 global collaborators. The sample metadata nearly always contained a de-identified subject ID, COVID-19 status, age in years and sex. HLA class I and class II types, where available, came from metadata supplied by the sample provider rather than from assay-based typing. The paper's findings and limits, for the study overall: The amount of clinical and demographic metadata varied by source and participant and was provided uncurated.

The immunoSEQ Assay, a bias-controlled multiplex PCR, was used to amplify TCRbeta CDR3 regions from genomic DNA. As for the original processing: The number of nucleated cells in each sample was estimated from the amplification of reference gene primers within the assay. To quantify the absolute abundance of each unique TCRbeta CDR3 rearrangement, sequence reads were collapsed and filtered. For each sample, productive Simpson clonality was calculated by taking the square root of Simpson's diversity index across productive rearrangements. This immuneACCESS table, as held by TCRdb, lists in-frame sequences with V and J called but not all clones. Of the missing ones, under half trace to an unresolved V gene in checked studies; the others have no known cause. D and trimming come from the DNA, and the V and J calls and clone size come from that table. Here the sample has fewer than 300,000 clones; approximately 91% occur a single time. Jointly, the top ten make up approximately 2.4% of the sample.

Participants in the prospective study were aged roughly 18 to 100 years, lived in 20 to 25 United States geographic areas, and enrolled through a virtual design. In the prospective study, cohorts were assigned on the basis of participant-reported clinical history obtained from a screening survey and a study questionnaire. In the prospective study, mobile phlebotomists collected whole blood, serum and a nasopharyngeal or oropharyngeal swab from each participant. Additional blood draws and questionnaires over an approximately two-month period could optionally be provided by prospective study participants. Blood samples from the prospective study were shipped frozen or at room temperature prior to DNA extraction. With regard to this clone: The antigen this receptor binds is unknown. No clone much larger than this one lies a single base away; base qualities are absent.

CDR1 and CDR2 are drawn from the germline V gene: ENHRY, SYGVKD. The CDR3 runs 15 residues from the cysteine to the phenylalanine. The CDR3 DNA has 45 bases and is translated from base 1. V lost 4 bases and J lost 6 bases; the stretch between them is 18 bases long. The rearrangement combines TRBV10-3 with TRBJ1-1, and possibly TRBD1, on 5 matching bases. The sequencing input was PBMCs or T cells enriched from blood (not recorded which). The receptor comes from a woman in her forties with acute COVID-19. The DNA sequence is given as TGTGCCATCAGTGGTCAGGGAAATGATAGGGCTGAAGCTTTCTTT. This sequence encodes CAISGQGNDRAEAFF.